The 26 T cell receptor beta chains reported below all come from one sample, sequenced in a study of blood T cell repertoires in COVID-19. Repertoires were generated with immunoSEQ multiplex PCR, while TCRdb's copy carries only in-frame clones and drops some. The sample consists of about 170,000 clones, around 83% of them appearing once. Input material: peripheral blood. The receptor set was obtained from a woman of 80 years or more in a cohort sampled during active or convalescent COVID-19.

The V call is TRBV7-9, the J call TRBJ2-5, with 8 nucleotides matching TRBD1. CDR1 is SEHNR, CDR2 FQNEAQ, per germline (reference sequence). After removal of 5 bases from V and 2 bases from J, the junction contained 10 bases not matched to a gene. This CDR3 is built from 16 residues. CDR3 sequence (DNA): TGTGCCAGCAGCCCGGGTGTCGGGACAGGACAAGAGACCCAGTACTTC. Its protein product is CASSPGVGTGQETQYF.

DNA for the CDR3: TGTGCCAGCAGCTTGGGTCCGGGACAGAGTTTACAAGAGACCCAGTACTTC. It translates to CASSLGPGQSLQETQYF. The chain has TRBV5-6 and TRBJ2-5; 7 nucleotides match TRBD1. CDR1 and CDR2 from the germline V gene are SGHDT and YYEEEE. The CDR3 contains 17 residues. Losses at the gene ends were 0 bases for V and 2 bases for J; bases not matched to a gene: 10. Full variable domain (outside the CDR3, taken from reference TRBV5-6 and TRBJ2-5): DAGVTQSPTHLIKTRGQQVTLRCSPKSGHDTVSWYQQALGQGPQFIFQYYEEEERQRGNFPDRFSGHQFPNYSSELNVNALLLGDSALYLCASSLGPGQSLQETQYFGPGTRLLVL.

This chain uses TRBV29-1 with TRBJ1-4, with D perhaps matching TRBD1 (5 bases). The CDR3 consists of 13 residues. Germline V gene data show CDR1 as SQVTM and CDR2 as ANQGSEA. The V gene lost 3 bases and the J gene lost 6 bases, with 11 bases spanning the gap. The CDR3 region has the DNA TGCAGCGTTGAGGAAACAGGTGATGAAAAACTGTTTTTT. Encoded protein: CSVEETGDEKLFF.

The chain uses TRBV5-1 and TRBJ2-4; 9 bases fit TRBD1. CDR1 SGHRS and CDR2 YFSETQ come from the germline V gene. After removal of 0 bases from V and 7 bases from J, the junction contained 2 bases not matched to a gene. The CDR3 sequence is 14 residues long. The CDR3 DNA reads TGCGCCAGCAGCTTGGCCGGGACAGGGAACATTCAGTACTTC. Translating gives CASSLAGTGNIQYF.

This chain joins TRBV5-1 and TRBJ2-3; no clear D. This CDR3 contains 14 residues. V lost 3 bases, J lost 1 base, and 9 bases lay in between. Germline CDR1 reads SGHRS; CDR2 reads YFSETQ. The DNA for the CDR3 is TGCGCCAGCAGCTACGCCTCGGGCACAGATACGCAGTATTTT. Amino acids: CASSYASGTDTQYF.

There are a few counts of this clone. This chain links TRBV7-8 with TRBJ2-3; tentatively, D is TRBD1 (5 bases). The CDR3 loop spans 13 amino acids. Between the trimmed V and J ends, which lost 3 bases and 4 bases, there was a span of 8 bases. The V gene's germline CDR1 is SGHVS and CDR2 FQNEAQ. The CDR3: CASSFQGPDTQYF. The CDR3 DNA follows: TGTGCCAGCAGCTTTCAGGGCCCAGATACGCAGTATTTT. Drawing the rest from reference TRBV7-8 and TRBJ2-3, the complete variable domain is GAGVSQSPRYKVAKRGQDVALRCDPISGHVSLFWYQQALGQGPEFLTYFQNEAQLDKSGLPSDRFFAERPEGSVSTLKIQRTQQEDSAVYLCASSFQGPDTQYFGPGTRLTVL.

V gene TRBV27 combines with J gene TRBJ1-6, with a possible D match to TRBD1 (6 bases). The CDR3 extends over 15 amino acids. Germline CDR1 is MNHEY and CDR2 is SMNVEV (reference sequence). The V end lost 5 bases, the J end lost 7 bases, and 15 bases lay between the germline ends. CDR3 amino acids: CASSLTTGANSPLHF. DNA of the CDR3: TGTGCCAGCAGTCTCACGACAGGAGCCAATTCACCCCTCCACTTT.

In its sample, this clone was seen once. This sequence joins TRBV6-5 and TRBJ2-2; no definite D call. V lost 7 bases, J lost 4 bases, and 13 bases lay in between. CDR1 MNHEY and CDR2 SVGAGI come from the germline V gene. The CDR3 has 14 amino acids. CDR3 DNA: TGTGCCAGCAAAGATACTGAGGTCACCGGGGAGCTGTTTTTT. Its translation: CASKDTEVTGELFF.

The gene calls are TRBV7-9 and TRBJ1-4; TRBD1 is a possible D gene (6 bases). V lost 3 bases, J lost 4 bases, and 18 bases lay in between. Germline V gene lookup returns CDR1 SEHNR and CDR2 FQNEAQ (reference sequence). The CDR3 loop spans 17 amino acids. The DNA for the CDR3 is TGTGCCAGCAGCTTTAGTAGCGGGACACGAAGTAATGAAAAACTGTTTTTT. Protein product: CASSFSSGTRSNEKLFF.

The chain recombines TRBV5-6 with TRBJ1-1, with D possibly TRBD1 on 6 matching bases. CDR3 size: 15 residues. The germline gives CDR1 SGHDT, CDR2 YYEEEE. Trimming took 1 base from V and 3 from J, leaving 13 bases between them. CDR3 nucleotides: TGTGCCAGCAGCTTGACGGGGGGGCCGGACACTGAAGCTTTCTTT. It translates to CASSLTGGPDTEAFF.

This chain joins TRBV7-2 and TRBJ2-5, with 8 bases that match TRBD1. The CDR3 sequence is 15 residues long. Losses at the gene ends were 5 bases for V and 5 bases for J; bases not matched to a gene: 10. CDR1 and CDR2 (germline): SGHTA, FQGNSA. The CDR3 coding sequence is TGTGCCAGCAGCGTAGTGGACAGGGTTCGGGAGACCCAGTACTTC. The encoded protein is CASSVVDRVRETQYF.

In this sample, this clone turned up once. The J gene is TRBJ2-3, the V gene TRBV6-1, with 8 bases identical to TRBD1. Germline V gives CDR1 MNHNS, CDR2 SASEGT. V gave up 3 bases and J gave up 3 bases; unmatched junction bases: 2. The CDR3 totals 14 residues. In DNA form, the CDR3 reads TGTGCCAGCAGTGACGGACAGGGAACAGATACGCAGTATTTT. Amino acids: CASSDGQGTDTQYF.

The V call is TRBV18, the J call TRBJ2-7, with no clear D. The germline CDR1 and CDR2 sequences are KGHSH and LQKENI. Trimming removed 3 bases at V and 3 bases at J, with 21 bases between. The CDR3 extends over 17 amino acids. CDR3 protein: CASSPPRGQKSLYEQYF. The CDR3 coding sequence is TGTGCCAGCTCACCCCCACGTGGGCAGAAATCCCTCTACGAGCAGTACTTC.

This chain links TRBV7-9 with TRBJ1-3; D gene unclear. The CDR3 is made up of 15 amino acids. Trimming stripped 2 bases from V and 3 bases from J, with 11 bases between. The germline CDR1 and CDR2 sequences are SEHNR and FQNEAQ (reference sequence). Here the CDR3 DNA reads TGTGCCAGCAGCTTAAGTTGGAGCATTGGAAACACCATATATTTT. Translated, it gives CASSLSWSIGNTIYF.

V is TRBV5-6 and J is TRBJ2-6, with 7 bases identical to TRBD1. The CDR3 has 17 residues. The junction had 9 bases not matched to a gene; V was cut back by 4 bases and J by 2 bases. Germline values: CDR1 SGHDT, CDR2 YYEEEE. CDR3 amino acids: CASSLRGRGTGANVLTF. Written as DNA, the CDR3 is TGTGCCAGCAGCCTTAGAGGCAGGGGGACTGGGGCCAACGTCCTGACTTTC.

V gene TRBV6-5 combines with J gene TRBJ1-4, with 7 bases aligning to TRBD1. Germline lookup yields CDR1 MNHEY and CDR2 SVGAGI. The CDR3 spans 15 residues. V lost 6 bases and J lost 5; bases outside the gene matches: 9. The CDR3 sequence is CASRPTGPVNEKLFF. The CDR3 bases are TGTGCCAGCAGGCCGACAGGGCCCGTGAATGAAAAACTGTTTTTT.

V and J are TRBV18 and TRBJ1-1, with D uncertain. The CDR3 consists of 14 residues. The germline V gene has CDR1 KGHSH and CDR2 LQKENI. V lost 2 bases and J 0 bases, leaving 7 bases between the germline ends. CDR3 in DNA: TGTGCCAGCTCACCAGAACTAATGAACACTGAAGCTTTCTTT. Translated, it gives CASSPELMNTEAFF.

The chain uses TRBV23-1 and TRBJ2-3, with TRBD1 identical over 12 bases. TRBV23-1 is identified as an open reading frame with a role that is uncertain. Trimming cost V 6 bases and J 2 bases; bases outside gene matches: 6. This CDR3 has 16 amino acids. CDR3: CASSHRDRGHTDTQYF. The CDR3 DNA reads as TGCGCCAGCAGCCACCGGGACAGGGGGCACACAGATACGCAGTATTTT.

The sample holds a few counts of this clone. J is TRBJ2-6 and V is TRBV7-9; possible D gene TRBD2, 6 bases. The CDR3 consists of 19 residues. With 0 bases removed from V and 0 bases from J, the gap between germline ends came to 15 bases. CDR1 and CDR2 from the germline V gene are SEHNR and FQNEAQ (reference sequence). In DNA, the CDR3 is TGTGCCAGCAGCTTAGCGCGCCGGGGGTTGGACTCTGGGGCCAACGTCCTGACTTTC. Translated, it gives CASSLARRGLDSGANVLTF.

The chain carries TRBV9 and TRBJ2-3; 10 bases agree with TRBD1. Germline CDR1 reads SGDLS; CDR2 reads YYNGEE. The CDR3 is 17 residues long. With 3 bases clipped from V and 2 bases from J, the junction kept 9 bases outside the gene matches. The CDR3 DNA reads as TGTGCCAGCAGCGCCCTCGGGACAGGGGACTTCACAGATACGCAGTATTTT. The encoded protein is CASSALGTGDFTDTQYF.

The chain is built from TRBV5-4 and TRBJ2-2, with TRBD1 matching 7 bases. Germline-derived CDR1 and CDR2 are SGHNT and YYREEE (reference sequence). The CDR3 covers 15 residues. V shed 6 bases and J 3 bases; nucleotides not matched to a gene: 8. CDR3 in amino acids: CASTQTGSYTGELFF. The DNA for the CDR3 is TGTGCCAGCACCCAGACAGGGTCATACACCGGGGAGCTGTTTTTT. Supplemented by reference TRBV5-4 and TRBJ2-2, the full variable domain reads ETGVTQSPTHLIKTRGQQVTLRCSSQSGHNTVSWYQQALGQGPQFIFQYYREEENGRGNFPPRFSGLQFPNYSSELNVNALELDDSALYLCASTQTGSYTGELFFGEGSRLTVL.

The chain joins TRBV10-3 to TRBJ2-7; 9 nucleotides align to TRBD2. Germline V gives CDR1 ENHRY, CDR2 SYGVKD. With 3 bases clipped from V and 6 bases from J, the junction kept 12 bases outside the gene matches. The CDR3 is 16 amino acids. The CDR3 here is CAISESSPGLASEQYF. In DNA, the CDR3 is TGTGCCATCAGTGAATCATCTCCGGGACTAGCAAGCGAGCAGTACTTC.

The CDR3 loop is CSVVGASDNQPQHF. The DNA of the CDR3 is TGCAGCGTTGTGGGAGCCTCGGACAATCAGCCCCAGCATTTT. The rearrangement uses TRBV29-1 and TRBJ1-5; D gene ambiguous. The V gene's germline CDR1 is SQVTM and CDR2 ANQGSEA. This CDR3 contains 14 residues. V was trimmed by 4 bases and J by 3 bases, leaving 13 bases between them.

V and J are TRBV11-3 and TRBJ1-1; D possibly corresponds to TRBD1 (6 bases). The CDR3 runs 16 residues. CDR1 and CDR2 (germline): SGHNT, YENEEA. Trimming cost V 4 bases and J 6 bases, with 21 bases left between them. CDR3 sequence: CASSYSSPKGEPEAFF. The CDR3 coding sequence is TGTGCCAGCAGCTACAGTTCACCAAAGGGGGAACCTGAAGCTTTCTTT.

On this clone: The sample has other DNA sequences that encode this CDR3 too. The J gene is TRBJ1-1, the V gene TRBV7-9; D is possibly TRBD1 (5 bases). V was clipped by 5 bases and J by 5 bases, with 9 bases between them. The CDR3 sequence is 12 residues long. Germline CDR1 SEHNR, CDR2 FQNEAQ (reference sequence). The CDR3 reads CASSEGVTEAFF. In DNA form, the CDR3 reads TGTGCCAGCAGCGAAGGGGTTACTGAAGCTTTCTTT.

CDR3 sequence (DNA): TGCGCCAGCAGCCAAGAAAAGGGGGGAAACACCATATATTTT. Translation: CASSQEKGGNTIYF. The chain recombines TRBV4-3 with TRBJ1-3; possible D gene TRBD1, 5 bases. CDR3 length: 14 amino acids. V was trimmed by 0 bases and J by 4 bases, leaving 7 bases between them. The germline CDR1 and CDR2 sequences are LGHNA and YSLEER.